Detailed here is one T cell receptor (beta chain). Its antigen target is currently unknown. Base-call qualities are not available, and no considerably larger clone is one nucleotide away. The germline V gene gives CDR1 as SGHRS and CDR2 as YFSETQ. The CDR3 numbers 19 residues from cysteine through phenylalanine. The entry retains the CDR3 DNA only, 57 bases that are in frame from base 1. V is pruned by 0 bases and J by 0 bases, leaving 10 bases of the junction without a gene match. Each collaborating institution followed its own protocols to collect whole blood in K2EDTA tubes. Collaborator samples were shipped for TCRbeta analysis as frozen whole blood, isolated PBMCs, or DNA extracted from either sample type. TCRbeta CDR3 regions were amplified from genomic DNA using the immunoSEQ Assay, a bias-controlled multiplex PCR. Per the source publication's procedure: Within the assay, amplification of reference gene primers was used to estimate how many nucleated cells each sample contained. To quantify the absolute abundance of each unique TCRbeta CDR3 rearrangement, sequence reads were collapsed and filtered. Productive Simpson clonality was computed per sample as the square root of Simpson's diversity index over productive rearrangements. In its TCRdb copy, this immuneACCESS table keeps in-frame sequences only and misses some clones. Where compared with another copy, unresolved V genes explain less than half of these, and the others have no known cause. That table gives V, J and clone size, and the DNA gave D and trimming. A total of over 120,000 clones appear in this sample, roughly 89% of them only once. Around 1.6% of the sample is taken by the ten largest.

The record originates from a study of blood T cell repertoires in COVID-19 (TCRdb year 2020). With regard to the full study: Samples covering the acute and convalescent phases of COVID-19 were provided by collaborators in the United States, Italy and Spain. The samples were drawn from two sources: the first 160 participants of the ongoing ImmuneRACE study, and 1,254 subjects contributed by 6 global collaborators. The dataset comprised deeply sampled blood TCRbeta repertoires from subjects exposed to, actively infected with, or recovered from COVID-19. The repertoires were released in a freely available public database intended as a resource for research on the immune response to SARS-CoV-2. Where available, HLA class I and class II types were taken from metadata supplied by the sample provider and were not determined by assay-based typing. The material from the prospective study consisted of cDNA or gDNA derived from T cells, B-cell-depleted T cells, or PBMCs. The sample metadata nearly always contained a de-identified subject ID, COVID-19 status, age in years and sex. Study-level results and caveats: The amount of clinical and demographic metadata varied by source and participant and was provided uncurated.

The sequencing input was peripheral blood. This receptor was identified in a human donor in a cohort sampled during active COVID-19. The sequence links TRBV5-1 to TRBJ2-3; the central 10 bases match TRBD2. The DNA sequence follows: TGCGCCAGCAGCTTGGGTAATAGCGGGGGGCAAACTAGCACAGATACGCAGTATTTT. Its translation reads: CASSLGNSGGQTSTDTQYF.